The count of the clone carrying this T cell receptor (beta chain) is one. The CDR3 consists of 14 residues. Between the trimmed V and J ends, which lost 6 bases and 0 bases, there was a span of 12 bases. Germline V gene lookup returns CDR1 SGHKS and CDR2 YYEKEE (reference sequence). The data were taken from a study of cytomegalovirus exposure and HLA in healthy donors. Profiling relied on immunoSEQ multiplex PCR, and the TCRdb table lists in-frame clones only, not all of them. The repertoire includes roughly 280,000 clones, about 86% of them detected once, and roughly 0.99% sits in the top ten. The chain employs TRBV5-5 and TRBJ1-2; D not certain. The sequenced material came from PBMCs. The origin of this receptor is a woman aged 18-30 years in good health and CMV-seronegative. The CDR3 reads CASTSGPSNYGYTF. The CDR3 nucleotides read TGTGCCAGCACAAGCGGACCCTCTAACTATGGCTACACCTTC.